This T cell receptor beta chain was sequenced in a study of blood T cell repertoires in COVID-19. Study background: Acute-phase and convalescent COVID-19 samples originated in the United States, Italy and Spain. Nucleic acid was either cDNA or gDNA, and it came from T cells, B-cell-depleted T cells, or PBMCs.

This clone was picked up a small number of times. TCRdb keeps only in-frame clones here, not all; method: immunoSEQ multiplex PCR. The table includes about 140,000 clones, just over 85% detected once. Trimming left V 1 base short and J 2 bases short, with 9 bases between. CDR1 and CDR2 from the germline V gene are LNHDA and SQIVND (reference sequence). CDR3 size: 14 residues. The TCR was taken from a woman aged 60-75 years with acute or convalescent COVID-19. This chain links TRBV19 with TRBJ2-7, with D maybe TRBD1 (5 bases). Sequencing was performed on peripheral blood. CDR3 sequence reads: CASSIGLQAYEQYF. The CDR3 coding sequence is TGTGCCAGTAGTATAGGTCTACAGGCCTACGAGCAGTACTTC.